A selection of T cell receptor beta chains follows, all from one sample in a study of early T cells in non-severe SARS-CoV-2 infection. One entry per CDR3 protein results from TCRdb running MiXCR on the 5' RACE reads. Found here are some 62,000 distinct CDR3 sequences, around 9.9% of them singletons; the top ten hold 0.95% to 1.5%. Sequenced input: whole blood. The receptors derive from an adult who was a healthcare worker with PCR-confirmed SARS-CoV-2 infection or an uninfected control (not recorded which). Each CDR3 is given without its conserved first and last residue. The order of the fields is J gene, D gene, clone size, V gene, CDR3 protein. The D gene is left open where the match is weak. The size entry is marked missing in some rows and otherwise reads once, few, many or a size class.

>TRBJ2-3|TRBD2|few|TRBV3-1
ASSSRGGGLFTDTQY
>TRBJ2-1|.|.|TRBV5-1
ASSYYSSDEQF
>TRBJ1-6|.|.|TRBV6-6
ASTVQYNSPLH
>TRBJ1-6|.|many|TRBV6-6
ASSSLGAGNNSPLH
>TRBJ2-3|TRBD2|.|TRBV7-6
ASSRTSGVLTDTQY
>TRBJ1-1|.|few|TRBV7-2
ASSLAAGRLGAF
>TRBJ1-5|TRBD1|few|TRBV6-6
ASSYPTDRGGYQPQH
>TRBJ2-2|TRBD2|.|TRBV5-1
ASSLRLAGGELF
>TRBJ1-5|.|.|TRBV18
ASSWDWDQPQH
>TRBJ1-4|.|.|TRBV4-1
ASSRQHGWNEKLF
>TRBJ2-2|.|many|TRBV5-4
ASSFGGSNTGELF
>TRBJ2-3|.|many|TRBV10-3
AISVGDLHTDTQY
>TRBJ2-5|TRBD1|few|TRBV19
ASSNRGRETQY
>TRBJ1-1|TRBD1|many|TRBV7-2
ASSLRQGGGRTEAF
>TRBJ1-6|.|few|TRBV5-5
ASSLHVEYSPLH
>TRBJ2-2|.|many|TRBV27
ASRPTRLVDYRNTGELF
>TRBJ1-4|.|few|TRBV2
ATRVFEKLF
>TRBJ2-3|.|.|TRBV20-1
SARFANRPGGQDTQY
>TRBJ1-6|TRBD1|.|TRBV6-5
ASRPLMTGLNSPLH
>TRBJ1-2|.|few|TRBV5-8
ASSGRNFYT
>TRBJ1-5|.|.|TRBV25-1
ASSLGEPQH
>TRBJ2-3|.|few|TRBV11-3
ASSRWGAGDTQY
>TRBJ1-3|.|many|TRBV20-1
SALSFNSGNTIY
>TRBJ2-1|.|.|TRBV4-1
ASSSTGGISSYNEQF
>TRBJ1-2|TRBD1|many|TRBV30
AWERTGGYGYT
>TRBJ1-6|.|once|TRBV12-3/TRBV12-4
ASSLSGDNSPLH
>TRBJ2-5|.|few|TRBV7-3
ASSSHRGETQY
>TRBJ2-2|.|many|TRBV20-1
SARGQNTGELF
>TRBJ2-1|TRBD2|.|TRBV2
ASRGLLNEQF
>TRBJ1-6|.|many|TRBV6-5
ASSYGQNSPLH
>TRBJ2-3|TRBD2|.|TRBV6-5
ASRVARGATDTQY
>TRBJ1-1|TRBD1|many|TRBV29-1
SVTVDRGTEAF
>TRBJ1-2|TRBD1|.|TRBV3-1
ASSQDNGQDIYGYT
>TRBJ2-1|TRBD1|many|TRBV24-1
ATSARDRGISYNEQF
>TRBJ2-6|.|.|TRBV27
ASSFGSSGANVLT
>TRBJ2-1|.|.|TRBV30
AWGDIYNEQF
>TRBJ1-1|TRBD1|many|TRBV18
ASSPSTGAATEAF
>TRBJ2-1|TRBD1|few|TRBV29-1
SVEDRGLGTGS
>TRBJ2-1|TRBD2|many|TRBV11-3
ASSLTSAGSNEQF
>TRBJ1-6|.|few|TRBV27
ASSIWTDSPLH
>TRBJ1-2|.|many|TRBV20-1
SARDGTMGPNYGYT
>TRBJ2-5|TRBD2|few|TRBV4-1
ASSPLAGEETQY
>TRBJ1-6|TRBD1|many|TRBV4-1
ASSQVHTSGQGRNSPLH
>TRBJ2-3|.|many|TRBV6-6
ASSYRTEAGDTQY
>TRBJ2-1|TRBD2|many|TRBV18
ASSRLAGDPNEQF
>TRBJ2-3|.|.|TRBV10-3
AISDRATDTQY
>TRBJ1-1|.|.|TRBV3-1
ASSQDPYTEAF